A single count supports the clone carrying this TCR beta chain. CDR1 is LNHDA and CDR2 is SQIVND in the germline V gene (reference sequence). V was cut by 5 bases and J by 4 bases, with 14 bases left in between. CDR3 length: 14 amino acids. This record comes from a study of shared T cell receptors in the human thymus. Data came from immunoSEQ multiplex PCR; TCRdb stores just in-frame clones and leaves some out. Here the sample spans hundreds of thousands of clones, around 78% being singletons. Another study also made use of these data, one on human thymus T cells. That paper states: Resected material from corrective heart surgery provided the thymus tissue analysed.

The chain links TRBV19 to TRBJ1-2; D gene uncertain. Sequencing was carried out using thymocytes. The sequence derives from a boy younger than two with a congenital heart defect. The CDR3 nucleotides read TGTGCCAGTAGTCCCCGGTCCCGAACCTATGGCTACACCTTC. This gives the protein CASSPRSRTYGYTF.